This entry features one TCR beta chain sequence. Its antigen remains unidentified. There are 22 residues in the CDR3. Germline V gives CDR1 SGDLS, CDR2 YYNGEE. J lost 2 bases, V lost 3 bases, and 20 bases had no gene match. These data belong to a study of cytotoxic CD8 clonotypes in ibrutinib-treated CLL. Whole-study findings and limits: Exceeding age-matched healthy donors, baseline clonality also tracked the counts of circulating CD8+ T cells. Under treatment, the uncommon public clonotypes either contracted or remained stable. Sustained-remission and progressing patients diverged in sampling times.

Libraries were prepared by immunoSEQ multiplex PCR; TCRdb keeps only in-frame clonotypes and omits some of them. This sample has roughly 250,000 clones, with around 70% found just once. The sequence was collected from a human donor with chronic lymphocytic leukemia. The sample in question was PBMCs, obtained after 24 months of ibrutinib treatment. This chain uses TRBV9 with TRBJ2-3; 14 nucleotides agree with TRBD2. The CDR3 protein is CASSAVLYGLAGGHTITDTQYF. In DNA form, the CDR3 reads TGTGCCAGCAGCGCAGTCCTGTACGGACTAGCGGGAGGCCACACCATCACAGATACGCAGTATTTT.